This TCR beta chain originates from a study of T cell responses to AZD1222 COVID-19 vaccine. Study-level findings and limits: Epitopes outside B.1.351 and B.1.1.7 mutated regions reportedly drew nearly half of spike TCRs. The donors showed a predominance of white British ancestry and of females, with possible underestimation of clonal diversity. At study baseline, merely several AZD1222 recipients were seropositive.

Clones were sequenced by immunoSEQ multiplex PCR, and TCRdb holds only the in-frame ones, with some missing. This sample has about 29,000 clones, with roughly 93% found just once. A single count supports this clone. Its target is unknown. Sequencing used peripheral blood, obtained on day 0 of AZD1222 vaccination. The clonotype was recovered from an adult in good health.

The CDR3: CASSARDRVNEQFF. The DNA for the CDR3 is TGCGCCAGCAGCGCCCGGGACAGGGTAAATGAGCAGTTCTTC. The genes are TRBV4-1 and TRBJ2-1; 9 positions match TRBD1. Germline V gives CDR1 MGHRA, CDR2 YSYEKL. The CDR3 loop spans 14 amino acids. The V gene end was trimmed by 5 bases and the J gene end by 7 bases; junction bases not matched to a gene: 6.